This T cell receptor beta chain came from a study of cytomegalovirus exposure and HLA in healthy donors. Overall study findings and caveats: There were a few CMV-associated chains whose specificity for CMV antigens was confirmed in vitro. Investigators reported 150 to 200 TCR beta chains as tied to cytomegalovirus. In a later analysis, HLA-associated beta chains showed higher expansion and lower generation probabilities than comparable chains.

The PCR ran on 60 Vbeta and 13 Jbeta primers. The authors' processing: An analysis that came later counted 80 million or so unique TCR beta chains, around 12 million shared. Some clones are missing from TCRdb's copy, which holds only in-frame ones; the method was immunoSEQ multiplex PCR. That table gives V, J and clone size, and the DNA gave D and trimming. The sample contains approximately 87,000 clones, 81% of which appear only once. For this clone: Antigen specificity is unknown.

CDR3 length: 15 residues. The trim removed 6 bases at V and 4 bases at J, leaving 7 bases unmatched. Germline CDR1 and CDR2: MNHEY and SMNVEV (reference sequence). The receptor was isolated from a woman in her 70s in good health and CMV-seropositive. The V and J genes are TRBV27 and TRBJ2-1; the match to TRBD2 covers 9 bases. Sequences were obtained from PBMCs. In nucleotides, the CDR3 is TGTGCCAGCAGCCCTAGCGGGACCTTATACAATGAGCAGTTCTTC. Its protein is CASSPSGTLYNEQFF.